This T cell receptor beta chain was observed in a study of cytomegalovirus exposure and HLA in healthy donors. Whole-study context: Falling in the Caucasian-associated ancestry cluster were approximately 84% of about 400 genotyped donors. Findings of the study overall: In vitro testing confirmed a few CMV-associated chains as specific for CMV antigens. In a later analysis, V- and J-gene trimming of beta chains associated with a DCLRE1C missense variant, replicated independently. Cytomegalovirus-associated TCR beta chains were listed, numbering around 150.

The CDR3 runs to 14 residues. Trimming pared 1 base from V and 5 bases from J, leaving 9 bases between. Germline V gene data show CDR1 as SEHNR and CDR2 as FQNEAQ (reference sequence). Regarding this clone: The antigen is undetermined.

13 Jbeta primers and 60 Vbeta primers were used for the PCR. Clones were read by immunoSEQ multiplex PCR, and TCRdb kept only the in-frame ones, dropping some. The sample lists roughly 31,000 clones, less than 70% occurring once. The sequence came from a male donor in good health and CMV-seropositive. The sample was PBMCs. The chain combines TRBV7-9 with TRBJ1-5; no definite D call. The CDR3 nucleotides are TGTGCCAGCAGCTTAGTGGGCCCACATCAGCCCCAGCATTTT. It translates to CASSLVGPHQPQHF.